The 32 T cell receptor beta chains below were found in one sample sequenced in a study of STAT5B mutations in CD4+ large granular lymphocyte leukemia. Sequencing was performed with immunoSEQ multiplex PCR; in TCRdb, only in-frame clones are kept and a portion is missing. The sample shows approximately 23,000 clones, 78% of them seen only once. Material for sequencing was CD4+ T cells from blood buffy coats. These receptors all come from a human donor in good health.

This sequence joins TRBV28 and TRBJ1-5; unclear D gene. Germline CDR1 reads MDHEN; CDR2 reads SYDVKM. There are 12 residues in the CDR3. V was trimmed by 7 bases and J by 6 bases, leaving 10 bases between them. CDR3 protein: CASMGNGQPQHF. The CDR3, as DNA: TGTGCCAGCATGGGCAACGGTCAGCCCCAGCATTTT.

The chain is built from TRBV9 and TRBJ1-2; possibly TRBD1 for D (6 bases). Trimming left V 0 bases short and J 4 bases short, with 10 bases between. Germline assignment: CDR1 SGDLS and CDR2 YYNGEE. CDR3 length: 14 amino acids. This chain's CDR3 is CASSVEGDGYGYTF. CDR3 DNA: TGTGCCAGCAGCGTAGAGGGGGATGGCTATGGCTACACCTTC. The complete variable domain, with remaining parts taken from reference TRBV9 and TRBJ1-2, reads DSGVTQTPKHLITATGQRVTLRCSPRSGDLSVYWYQQSLDQGLQFLIQYYNGEERAKGNILERFSAQQFPDLHSELNLSSLELGDSALYFCASSVEGDGYGYTFGSGTRLTVV.

The chain carries TRBV7-2 and TRBJ2-7; 8 bases align to TRBD2. Germline loops: CDR1 SGHTA, CDR2 FQGNSA. The ends lost 5 bases at V and 1 base at J; junction bases unmatched: 10. The CDR3 runs 16 residues. The CDR3 protein is CASSLGLAYQSYEQYF. The CDR3 region has the DNA TGTGCCAGCAGCCTAGGACTAGCCTATCAATCCTACGAGCAGTACTTC.

V and J are TRBV27 and TRBJ2-7; D possibly corresponds to TRBD1 (6 bases). V was cut by 3 bases and J by 6 bases, with 21 bases left in between. In germline, CDR1 is MNHEY, CDR2 SMNVEV (reference sequence). CDR3 length equals 16 residues. The CDR3: CASSFYRELGLGEQYF. CDR3 in DNA: TGTGCCAGCAGTTTCTACAGGGAATTAGGGTTAGGCGAGCAGTACTTC.

The CDR3 sequence is CATSRDGLAGVGDTQYF. CDR3 bases: TGTGCCACCAGCAGAGATGGACTAGCGGGGGTTGGAGATACGCAGTATTTT. The chain recombines TRBV15 with TRBJ2-3, with TRBD2 matching over 13 bases. The CDR3 runs to 17 residues. From germline, CDR1 is LNHNV and CDR2 YYDKDF (reference sequence). Trimming removed 0 bases from V and 5 bases from J; junction bases left unmatched: 5.

This chain uses TRBV30 with TRBJ2-7, with TRBD2 matching 11 bases. Germline V gene lookup returns CDR1 GTSNPN and CDR2 SVGIG (reference sequence). The ends lost 3 bases at V and 1 base at J; junction bases unmatched: 17. The CDR3 sequence is 19 residues long. Written as DNA, the CDR3 is TGTGCCTGGAGGAAGGGGGTCCTAGCGGGAGGCCCCTGGTCCTACGAGCAGTACTTC. Amino acids: CAWRKGVLAGGPWSYEQYF.

The chain joins TRBV18 to TRBJ2-1; a possible D gene is TRBD2 (5 bases). The CDR3 loop spans 16 amino acids. Germline-derived CDR1 and CDR2 are KGHSH and LQKENI. V was clipped by 4 bases and J by 7 bases, with 20 bases between them. The CDR3 spells CASSRGPRGSENEQFF. In nucleotides, the CDR3 is TGTGCCAGCTCACGAGGACCGCGCGGGTCAGAGAATGAGCAGTTCTTC.

The CDR3 sequence is CAISESGEQSTEAFF. CDR3 in DNA: TGTGCCATCAGTGAGTCGGGAGAGCAGAGCACTGAAGCTTTCTTT. V usage is TRBV10-3 and J usage is TRBJ1-1; D not resolved. From germline, CDR1 is ENHRY and CDR2 SYGVKD. The CDR3 has 15 residues. Trimming cost V 0 bases and J 4 bases, with 12 bases left between them.

This chain uses TRBV11-2 with TRBJ2-3; 7 bases map to TRBD2. The CDR3 contains 15 residues. Per germline, CDR1 SGHAT and CDR2 FQNNGV. With V trimmed by 5 bases and J by 5 bases, 10 bases remained unmatched. In nucleotides, the CDR3 is TGTGCCAGCAGCCAAAGCGGGAATGGAGGAGATACGCAGTATTTT. This gives the protein CASSQSGNGGDTQYF.

The chain couples TRBV7-9 to TRBJ1-1; the D is unclear. Trimming stripped 2 bases from V and 1 base from J, with 14 bases between. The germline V gene encodes CDR1 SEHNR and CDR2 FQNEAQ (reference sequence). This CDR3 spans 16 amino acids. This CDR3 is CASSLNLRSPNTEAFF. DNA for the CDR3: TGTGCCAGCAGCTTAAATCTCCGCAGTCCGAACACTGAAGCTTTCTTT.

The chain is built from TRBV5-4 and TRBJ2-1; 8 nucleotides match TRBD2. Germline CDR1 is SGHNT and CDR2 is YYREEE (reference sequence). The CDR3 consists of 16 residues. Trimming cost V 4 bases and J 6 bases; bases outside gene matches: 12. The CDR3 protein is CASSQIGLANANEQFF. The CDR3 DNA reads TGTGCCAGCAGCCAGATAGGACTAGCCAACGCCAATGAGCAGTTCTTC.

The V and J genes are TRBV29-1 and TRBJ2-3, with D unclear. The CDR3 runs 13 residues. Germline assignment: CDR1 SQVTM and CDR2 ANQGSEA. Trimming shortened V by 3 bases and J by 1 base, and 8 bases separated the two germline ends. DNA for the CDR3: TGCAGCGTTGAGCATTCTCGCACAGATACGCAGTATTTT. It translates to CSVEHSRTDTQYF.

The table lists this clone with a few counts. The chain employs TRBV5-6 and TRBJ1-4; D is uncertain. This CDR3 has 12 residues. Germline CDR1 is SGHDT and CDR2 is YYEEEE. V lost 0 bases and J 5 bases, leaving 2 bases between the germline ends. The CDR3 sequence: CASSLANEKLFF. Written as DNA, the CDR3 is TGTGCCAGCAGCTTGGCCAATGAAAAACTGTTTTTT.

The chain combines TRBV30 with TRBJ1-2; a weak D match, TRBD1 (5 bases). This CDR3 comprises 16 residues. Germline V CDR1 and CDR2: GTSNPN, SVGIG (reference sequence). Trimming removed 8 bases at V and 1 base at J, with 23 bases between. CDR3 region: CALTNVHTGNNYGYTF. As DNA, the CDR3 is TGTGCCCTTACTAACGTGCACACAGGAAATAACTATGGCTACACCTTC.

V and J are TRBV7-3 and TRBJ1-5; D ambiguous. The germline V gene has CDR1 SGHTA and CDR2 FQGTGA. The CDR3 has 11 amino acids. Trimming cost V 2 bases and J 8 bases, with 4 bases left between them. For the CDR3, the DNA is TGTGCCAGCAGCTTATATAAGCCCCAGCATTTT. Protein: CASSLYKPQHF. Full variable domain (remainder filled in from reference TRBV7-3 and TRBJ1-5): GAGVSQTPSNKVTEKGKYVELRCDPISGHTALYWYRQSLGQGPEFLIYFQGTGAADDSGLPNDRFFAVRPEGSVSTLKIQRTERGDSAVYLCASSLYKPQHFGDGTRLSIL.

This chain links TRBV5-6 with TRBJ2-2; D not resolved. The CDR3 spans 12 residues. The germline V gene has CDR1 SGHDT and CDR2 YYEEEE. V was shortened by 0 bases and J by 7 bases, with 4 bases between the two germline ends. This CDR3 reads CASSLAIGELFF. CDR3 coding DNA: TGTGCCAGCAGCTTGGCCATCGGGGAGCTGTTTTTT.

V and J are TRBV7-3 and TRBJ2-1, with D tentatively TRBD2 (7 bases). V was clipped by 1 base and J by 10 bases, with 14 bases between them. Germline values: CDR1 SGHTA, CDR2 FQGTGA. This CDR3 is built from 14 residues. The CDR3 spells CASSLRGGGGEQFF. Written as DNA, the CDR3 is TGTGCCAGCAGCTTAAGAGGGGGGGGCGGAGAGCAGTTCTTC.

The chain employs TRBV6-4 and TRBJ2-1; TRBD2 might be the D (6 bases). This CDR3 comprises 16 residues. Germline CDR1 MRHNA, CDR2 SNTAGT. The ends were cut back, 2 bases at V and 0 bases at J, with 11 bases in the middle. CDR3: CASSDNPTSSYNEQFF. CDR3 nucleotides: TGTGCCAGCAGTGACAACCCGACTAGCTCCTACAATGAGCAGTTCTTC.

The chain couples TRBV19 to TRBJ1-5; D is perhaps TRBD1 (6 bases). The V end was cut by 4 bases, the J end by 5 bases, with 18 bases between. Germline V gene lookup returns CDR1 LNHDA and CDR2 SQIVND (reference sequence). The CDR3 extends over 16 amino acids. CDR3 sequence: CASSTRTGRIDQPQHF. The CDR3 nucleotides read TGTGCCAGTAGTACCCGCACAGGGAGAATCGATCAGCCCCAGCATTTT.

The chain uses TRBV30 and TRBJ2-5, with 9 bases lining up with TRBD1. The tail of the sequence fits TRBJ2-7 better, so the J call may be wrong. Germline values: CDR1 GTSNPN, CDR2 SVGIG (reference sequence). The CDR3 length is 14 residues. Here the CDR3 reads CAWQSTGGGYEQYF. CDR3 bases: TGTGCCTGGCAATCGACAGGGGGAGGGTACGAGCAGTACTTC.

The gene calls are TRBV28 and TRBJ2-1; unclear D gene. The CDR3 totals 13 residues. V lost 3 bases and J 6 bases, leaving 9 bases between the germline ends. Per germline, CDR1 MDHEN and CDR2 SYDVKM. The CDR3 region has the DNA TGTGCCAGCAGTTTCTTAACGGCCAATGAGCAGTTCTTC. It encodes CASSFLTANEQFF.

This chain joins TRBV6-1 and TRBJ2-7, with D possibly being TRBD1 or TRBD2 (6 bases each). The CDR3 sequence is 15 residues long. CDR1 is MNHNS and CDR2 is SASEGT in the germline V gene. Deletions cut 6 bases from V and 1 base from J, with 16 bases between. The CDR3 nucleotides are TGTGCCAGCAGGGCAGGGGTGGCGGGGTCCTACGAGCAGTACTTC. Translating gives CASRAGVAGSYEQYF.

The rearrangement joins TRBV7-2 to TRBJ2-6, with D possibly TRBD1 on 6 matching bases. Between the trimmed V and J ends, which lost 4 bases and 2 bases, there was a span of 9 bases. The CDR3 runs 15 residues. Germline V gene lookup returns CDR1 SGHTA and CDR2 FQGNSA. Here the CDR3 reads CASSWTDPGANVLTF. The DNA for the CDR3 is TGTGCCAGCAGCTGGACAGACCCTGGGGCCAACGTCCTGACTTTC.

There are a few counts of this clone. J is TRBJ2-2 and V is TRBV5-1; D is perhaps TRBD1 (6 bases). CDR3 length equals 17 residues. The V and J ends lost 1 base and 4 bases respectively, with 17 bases between them. The germline gives CDR1 SGHRS, CDR2 YFSETQ. The CDR3 sequence is CASSLWETGIGTGELFF. The CDR3 DNA is TGCGCCAGCAGCTTGTGGGAAACAGGGATTGGCACCGGGGAGCTGTTTTTT.

This chain uses TRBV5-1 with TRBJ2-2; possibly TRBD2 for D (5 bases). The ends were cut back, 4 bases at V and 4 bases at J, with 14 bases in the middle. Per the germline V gene, CDR1 is SGHRS and CDR2 is YFSETQ. The CDR3 consists of 15 residues. The CDR3 region is CASSISVSSTGELFF. The CDR3 DNA reads TGCGCCAGCAGCATTAGCGTGTCGAGCACCGGGGAGCTGTTTTTT.

The chain recombines TRBV5-4 with TRBJ1-4; unclear D gene. The CDR3 is made up of 14 amino acids. Looked up from germline, CDR1 is SGHNT and CDR2 is YYREEE (reference sequence). Between the trimmed V and J ends, which lost 4 bases and 8 bases, there was a span of 15 bases. The CDR3 here is CASSRTGEGEKLFF. The CDR3 bases are TGTGCCAGCAGCAGAACCGGGGAGGGAGAAAAACTGTTTTTT. Full variable domain (remainder filled in from reference TRBV5-4 and TRBJ1-4): ETGVTQSPTHLIKTRGQQVTLRCSSQSGHNTVSWYQQALGQGPQFIFQYYREEENGRGNFPPRFSGLQFPNYSSELNVNALELDDSALYLCASSRTGEGEKLFFGSGTQLSVL.

The rearrangement uses TRBV7-9 and TRBJ1-1; no clear D. CDR3 length: 12 residues. Germline loops: CDR1 SEHNR, CDR2 FQNEAQ (reference sequence). The V gene lost 5 bases and the J gene lost 9 bases, with 13 bases spanning the gap. The chain's CDR3 is CASSPDRGQAFF. The CDR3 nucleotides are TGTGCCAGCAGCCCGGACCGAGGGCAAGCTTTCTTT.

The chain combines TRBV5-6 with TRBJ1-2, with D tentatively TRBD1 (6 bases). Trimming took 4 bases from V and 2 from J, leaving 15 bases between them. Germline CDR1 reads SGHDT; CDR2 reads YYEEEE. The CDR3 has 15 residues. This chain's CDR3 is CASSPTDRPNYGYTF. DNA of the CDR3: TGTGCCAGCAGCCCAACCGACAGGCCGAACTATGGCTACACCTTC.

This chain connects TRBV7-9 to TRBJ2-3; possible D gene TRBD1, 6 bases. The germline V gene encodes CDR1 SEHNR and CDR2 FQNEAQ (reference sequence). Trimming pared 5 bases from V and 6 bases from J, leaving 24 bases between. The CDR3 is made up of 17 amino acids. CDR3 sequence reads: CASSLQMRTVALDTQYF. The CDR3 DNA reads as TGTGCCAGCAGCCTACAAATGCGGACAGTCGCACTTGATACGCAGTATTTT. Together with reference TRBV7-9 and TRBJ2-3, the CDR3 gives the full variable domain: DTGVSQNPRHKITKRGQNVTFRCDPISEHNRLYWYRQTLGQGPEFLTYFQNEAQLEKSRLLSDRFSAERPKGSFSTLEIQRTEQGDSAMYLCASSLQMRTVALDTQYFGPGTRLTVL.

V gene TRBV6-5 combines with J gene TRBJ2-5; D unresolved. The V gene's germline CDR1 is MNHEY and CDR2 SVGAGI. V lost 0 bases to trimming and J lost 4 bases, with 9 bases between them. The CDR3 contains 14 residues. CDR3 in DNA: TGTGCCAGCAGTTACTCGTATGTCGCAGAGACCCAGTACTTC. This translates into CASSYSYVAETQYF.

The chain carries TRBV7-8 and TRBJ2-7; no definite D call. The CDR3 has 16 residues. Looked up from germline, CDR1 is SGHVS and CDR2 is FQNEAQ. V was clipped by 2 bases and J by 0 bases, with 14 bases between them. CDR3 DNA: TGTGCCAGCAGCTTACCACGGACGGTTAGCTCCTACGAGCAGTACTTC. This translates into CASSLPRTVSSYEQYF.

This chain links TRBV10-2 with TRBJ2-7; TRBD2 might be the D (6 bases). This CDR3 spans 14 amino acids. The germline CDR1 and CDR2 sequences are WSHSY and SAAADI. The V end was cut by 7 bases, the J end by 2 bases, with 15 bases between. CDR3 nucleotide sequence: TGCGCCAGCACCGGGGACTTTGAACCCTACGAGCAGTACTTC. Amino acids: CASTGDFEPYEQYF.